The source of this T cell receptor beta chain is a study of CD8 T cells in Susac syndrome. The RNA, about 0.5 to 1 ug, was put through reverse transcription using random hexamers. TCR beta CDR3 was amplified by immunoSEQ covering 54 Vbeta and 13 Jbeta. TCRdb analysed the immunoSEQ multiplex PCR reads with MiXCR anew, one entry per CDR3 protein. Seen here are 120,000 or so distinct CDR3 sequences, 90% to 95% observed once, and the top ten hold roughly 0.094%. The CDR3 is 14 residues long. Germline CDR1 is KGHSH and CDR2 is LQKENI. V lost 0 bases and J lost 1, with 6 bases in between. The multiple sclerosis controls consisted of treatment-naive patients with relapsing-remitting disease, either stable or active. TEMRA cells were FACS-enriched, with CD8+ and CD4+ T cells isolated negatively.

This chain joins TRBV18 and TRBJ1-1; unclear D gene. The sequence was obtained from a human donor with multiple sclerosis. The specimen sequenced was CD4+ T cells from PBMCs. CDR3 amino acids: CASSPPTANTEAFF. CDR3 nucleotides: TGTGCCAGCTCACCACCAACAGCGAACACTGAAGCTTTCTTT.